This T cell receptor (beta chain) was captured by sequencing in a study of T cell responses to AZD1222 COVID-19 vaccine. V shed 5 bases and J 4 bases; nucleotides not matched to a gene: 11. Germline CDR1 is MDHEN and CDR2 is SYDVKM. There are 16 residues in the CDR3. Sequenced by immunoSEQ multiplex PCR; TCRdb stores in-frame clones only, minus some. Found here are about 160,000 clones, 94% of them singletons; the top ten hold approximately 5.5%. This clonotype originated in an adult who received the AZD1222 COVID-19 vaccine. The rearrangement links TRBV28 to TRBJ1-3; 7 nucleotides align to TRBD1. Source: peripheral blood, taken 28 days after the second AZD1222 dose. CDR3 region: CASSPSTGLSGNTIYF. The CDR3 region has the DNA TGTGCCAGCAGTCCTTCGACAGGGTTATCGGGAAACACCATATATTTT.